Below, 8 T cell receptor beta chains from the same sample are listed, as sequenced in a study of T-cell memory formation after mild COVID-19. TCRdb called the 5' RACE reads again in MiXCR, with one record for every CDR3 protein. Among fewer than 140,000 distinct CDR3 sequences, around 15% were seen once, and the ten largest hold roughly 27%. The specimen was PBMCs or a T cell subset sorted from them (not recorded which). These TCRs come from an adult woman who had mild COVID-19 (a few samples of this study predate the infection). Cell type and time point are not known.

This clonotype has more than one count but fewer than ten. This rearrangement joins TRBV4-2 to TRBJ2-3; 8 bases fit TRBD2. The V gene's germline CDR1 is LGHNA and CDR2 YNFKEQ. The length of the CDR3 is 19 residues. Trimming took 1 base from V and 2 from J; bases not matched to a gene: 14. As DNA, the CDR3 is TGTGCCAGCAGCCAAGTCGTTGAAAACAGCGGGGGTAACACAGATACGCAGTATTTT. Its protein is CASSQVVENSGGNTDTQYF.

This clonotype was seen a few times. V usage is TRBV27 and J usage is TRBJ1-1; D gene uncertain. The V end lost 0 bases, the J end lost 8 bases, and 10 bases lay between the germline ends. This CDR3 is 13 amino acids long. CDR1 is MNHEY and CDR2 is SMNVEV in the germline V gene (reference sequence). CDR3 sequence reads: CASSLSPPREAFF. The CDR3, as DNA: TGTGCCAGCAGTTTATCGCCCCCCAGGGAAGCTTTCTTT.

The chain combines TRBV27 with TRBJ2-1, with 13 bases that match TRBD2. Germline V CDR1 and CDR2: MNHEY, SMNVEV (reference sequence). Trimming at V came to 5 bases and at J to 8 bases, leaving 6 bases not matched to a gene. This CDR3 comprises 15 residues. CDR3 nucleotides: TGTGCCAGCAGTGCAGGACTAGCGGGAGTCGATGAGCAGTTCTTC. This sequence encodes CASSAGLAGVDEQFF.

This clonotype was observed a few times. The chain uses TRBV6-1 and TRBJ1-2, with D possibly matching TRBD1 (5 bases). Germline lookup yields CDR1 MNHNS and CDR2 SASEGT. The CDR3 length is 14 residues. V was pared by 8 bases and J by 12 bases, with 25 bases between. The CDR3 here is CASRVGGPLDVDTF. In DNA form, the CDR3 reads TGTGCCAGCCGAGTGGGGGGTCCGCTTGATGTCGACACCTTC.

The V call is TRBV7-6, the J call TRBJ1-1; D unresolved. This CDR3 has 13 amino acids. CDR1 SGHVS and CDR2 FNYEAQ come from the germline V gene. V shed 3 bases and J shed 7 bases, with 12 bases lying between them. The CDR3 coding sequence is TGTGCCAGCAGCTTTGAGACCGGCCGTGAAGCTTTCTTT. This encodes CASSFETGREAFF.

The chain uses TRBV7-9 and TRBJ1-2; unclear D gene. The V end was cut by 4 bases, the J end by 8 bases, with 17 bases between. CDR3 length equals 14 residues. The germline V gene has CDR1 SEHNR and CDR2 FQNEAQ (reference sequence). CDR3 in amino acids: CASSSPEEGGGYTF. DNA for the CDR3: TGTGCCAGCAGCTCCCCTGAGGAGGGAGGAGGCTACACCTTC.

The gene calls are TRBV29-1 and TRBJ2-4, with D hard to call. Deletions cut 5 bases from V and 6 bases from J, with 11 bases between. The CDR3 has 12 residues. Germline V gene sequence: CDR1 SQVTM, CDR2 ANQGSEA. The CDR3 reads CSVRVAGNIQYF. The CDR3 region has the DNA TGCAGCGTTCGGGTTGCAGGAAACATTCAGTACTTC.

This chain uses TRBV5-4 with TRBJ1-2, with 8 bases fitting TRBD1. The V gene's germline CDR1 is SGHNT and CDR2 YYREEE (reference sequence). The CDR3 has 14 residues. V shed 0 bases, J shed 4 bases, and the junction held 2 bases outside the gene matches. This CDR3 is CASSLVGQGYGYTF. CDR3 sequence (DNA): TGTGCCAGCAGCTTGGTAGGACAGGGCTATGGCTACACCTTC.